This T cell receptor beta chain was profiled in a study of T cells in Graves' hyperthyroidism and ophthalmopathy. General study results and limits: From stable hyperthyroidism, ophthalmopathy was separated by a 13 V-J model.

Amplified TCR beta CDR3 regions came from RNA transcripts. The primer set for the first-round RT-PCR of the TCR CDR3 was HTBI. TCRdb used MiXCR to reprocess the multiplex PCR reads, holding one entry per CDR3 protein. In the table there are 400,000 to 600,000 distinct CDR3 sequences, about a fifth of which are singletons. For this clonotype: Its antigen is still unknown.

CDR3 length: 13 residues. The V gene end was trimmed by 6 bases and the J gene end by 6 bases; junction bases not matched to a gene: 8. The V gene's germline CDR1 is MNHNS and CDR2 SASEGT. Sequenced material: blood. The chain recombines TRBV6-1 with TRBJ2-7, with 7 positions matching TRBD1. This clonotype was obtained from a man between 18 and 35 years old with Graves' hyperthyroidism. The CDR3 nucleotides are TGTGCCAGCAGCCATGGGACAGCCTCCGAGCAGTACTTC. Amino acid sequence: CASSHGTASEQYF.